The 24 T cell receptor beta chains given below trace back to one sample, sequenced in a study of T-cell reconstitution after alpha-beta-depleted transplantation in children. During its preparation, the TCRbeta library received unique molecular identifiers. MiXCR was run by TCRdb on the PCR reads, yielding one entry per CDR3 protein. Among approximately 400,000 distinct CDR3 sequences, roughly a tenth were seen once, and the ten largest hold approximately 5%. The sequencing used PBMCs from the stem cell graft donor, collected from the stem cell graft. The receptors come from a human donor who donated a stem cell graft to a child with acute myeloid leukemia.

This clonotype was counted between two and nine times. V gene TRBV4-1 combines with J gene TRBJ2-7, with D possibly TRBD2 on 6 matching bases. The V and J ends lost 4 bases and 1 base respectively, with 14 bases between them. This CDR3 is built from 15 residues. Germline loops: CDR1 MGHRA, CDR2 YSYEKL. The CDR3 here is CASSPTVLASYEQYF. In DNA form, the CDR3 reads TGCGCCAGCAGCCCGACGGTCCTAGCGTCCTACGAGCAGTACTTC.

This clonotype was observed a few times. The CDR3 loop reads CASFHRDFQETQYF. CDR3 in DNA: TGTGCCAGCTTCCACCGGGACTTCCAAGAGACCCAGTACTTC. The rearrangement joins TRBV6-1 to TRBJ2-5; possibly TRBD2 for D (6 bases). With 8 bases removed from V and 1 base from J, the gap between germline ends came to 14 bases. The CDR3 runs 14 residues. Germline V gene sequence: CDR1 MNHNS, CDR2 SASEGT.

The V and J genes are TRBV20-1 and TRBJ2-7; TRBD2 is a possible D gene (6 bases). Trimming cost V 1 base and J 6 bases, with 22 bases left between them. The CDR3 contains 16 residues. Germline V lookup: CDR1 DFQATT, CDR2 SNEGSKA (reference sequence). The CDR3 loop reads CSARAGLPGTLGEQYF. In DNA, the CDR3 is TGCAGTGCTAGAGCTGGCCTACCGGGGACTCTCGGCGAGCAGTACTTC.

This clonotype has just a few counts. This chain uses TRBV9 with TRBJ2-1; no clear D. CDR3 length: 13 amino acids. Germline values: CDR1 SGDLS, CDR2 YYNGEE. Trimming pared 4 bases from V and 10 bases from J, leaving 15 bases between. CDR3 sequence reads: CASSLKGWAEQFF. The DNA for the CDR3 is TGTGCCAGCAGCTTAAAGGGATGGGCGGAGCAGTTCTTC.

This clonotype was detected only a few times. This chain's CDR3 is CASSQALAGGKETQYF. The CDR3 DNA reads as TGCGCCAGCAGCCAAGCATTAGCGGGGGGTAAAGAGACCCAGTACTTC. The gene calls are TRBV4-1 and TRBJ2-5; 10 bases map to TRBD2. The CDR3 extends over 16 amino acids. From germline, CDR1 is MGHRA and CDR2 YSYEKL. J was trimmed by 3 bases and V by 1 base; bases with no gene match: 5.

The CDR3 is CASSGGLNTEAFF. CDR3 nucleotides: TGTGCCAGCTCTGGGGGATTGAACACTGAAGCTTTCTTT. V usage is TRBV18 and J usage is TRBJ1-1; D may be TRBD1 (5 bases). The length of the CDR3 is 13 residues. Between the trimmed V and J ends, which lost 6 bases and 0 bases, there was a span of 8 bases. The germline CDR1 and CDR2 sequences are KGHSH and LQKENI.

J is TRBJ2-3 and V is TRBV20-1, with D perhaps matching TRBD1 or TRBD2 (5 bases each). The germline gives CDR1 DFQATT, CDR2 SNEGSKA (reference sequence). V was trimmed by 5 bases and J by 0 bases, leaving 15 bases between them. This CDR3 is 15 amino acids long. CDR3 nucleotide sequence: TGCAGTGCTTGGGACCCCGACGTTAGCACAGATACGCAGTATTTT. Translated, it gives CSAWDPDVSTDTQYF.

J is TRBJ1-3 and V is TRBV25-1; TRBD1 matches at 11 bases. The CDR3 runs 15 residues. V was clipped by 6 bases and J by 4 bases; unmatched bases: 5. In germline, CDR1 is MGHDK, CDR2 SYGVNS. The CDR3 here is CASRGQGALGNTIYF. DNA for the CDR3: TGTGCCAGCAGAGGACAGGGGGCGTTAGGAAACACCATATATTTT.

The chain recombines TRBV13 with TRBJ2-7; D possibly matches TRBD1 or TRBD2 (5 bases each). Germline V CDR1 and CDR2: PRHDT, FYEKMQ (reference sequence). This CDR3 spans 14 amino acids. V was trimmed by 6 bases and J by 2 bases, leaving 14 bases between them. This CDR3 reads CASRPTGTPYEQYF. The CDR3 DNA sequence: TGTGCCAGCAGGCCTACCGGGACCCCCTACGAGCAGTACTTC.

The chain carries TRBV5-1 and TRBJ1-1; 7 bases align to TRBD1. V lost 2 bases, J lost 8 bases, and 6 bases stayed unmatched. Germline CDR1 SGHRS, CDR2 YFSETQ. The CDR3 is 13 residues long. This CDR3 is CASSLNRGDEAFF. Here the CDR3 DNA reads TGCGCCAGCAGCTTAAACAGGGGCGACGAAGCTTTCTTT.

CDR3 sequence (DNA): TGTGCCAGCAGCATCACACAGGGGGCTGGCACAGATACGCAGTATTTT. Protein product: CASSITQGAGTDTQYF. The chain has TRBV5-4 and TRBJ2-3, with 9 bases aligning to TRBD1. Per the germline V gene, CDR1 is SGHNT and CDR2 is YYREEE (reference sequence). The CDR3 is made up of 16 amino acids. With 4 bases clipped from V and 1 base from J, the junction kept 7 bases outside the gene matches. The variable domain in full, with the rest retrieved from reference TRBV5-4 and TRBJ2-3, is ETGVTQSPTHLIKTRGQQVTLRCSSQSGHNTVSWYQQALGQGPQFIFQYYREEENGRGNFPPRFSGLQFPNYSSELNVNALELDDSALYLCASSITQGAGTDTQYFGPGTRLTVL.

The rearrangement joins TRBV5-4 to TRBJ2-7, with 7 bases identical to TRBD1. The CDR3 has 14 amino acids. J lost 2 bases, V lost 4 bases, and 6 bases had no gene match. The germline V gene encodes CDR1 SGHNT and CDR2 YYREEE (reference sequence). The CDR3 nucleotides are TGTGCCAGCAGCCAGGACAGGCGCACCTACGAGCAGTACTTC. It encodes CASSQDRRTYEQYF. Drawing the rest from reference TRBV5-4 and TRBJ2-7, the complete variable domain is ETGVTQSPTHLIKTRGQQVTLRCSSQSGHNTVSWYQQALGQGPQFIFQYYREEENGRGNFPPRFSGLQFPNYSSELNVNALELDDSALYLCASSQDRRTYEQYFGPGTRLTVT.

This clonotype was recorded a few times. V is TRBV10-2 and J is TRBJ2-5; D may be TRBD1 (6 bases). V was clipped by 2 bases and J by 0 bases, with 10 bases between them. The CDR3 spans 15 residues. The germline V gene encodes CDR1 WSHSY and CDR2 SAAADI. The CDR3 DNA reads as TGCGCCAGCAGTGAGGAACAGGGATACCAAGAGACCCAGTACTTC. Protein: CASSEEQGYQETQYF.

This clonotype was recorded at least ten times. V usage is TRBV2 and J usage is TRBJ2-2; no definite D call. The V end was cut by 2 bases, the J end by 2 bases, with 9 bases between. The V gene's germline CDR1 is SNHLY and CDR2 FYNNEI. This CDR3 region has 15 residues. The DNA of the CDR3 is TGTGCCAGCAGTGAAACGGCGTCCAACACCGGGGAGCTGTTTTTT. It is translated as CASSETASNTGELFF.

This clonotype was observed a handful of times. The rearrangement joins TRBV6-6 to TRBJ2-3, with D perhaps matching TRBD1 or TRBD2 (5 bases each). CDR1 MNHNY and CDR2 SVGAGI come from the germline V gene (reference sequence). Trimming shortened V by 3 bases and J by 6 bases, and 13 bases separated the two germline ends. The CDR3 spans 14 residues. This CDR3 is CASSYLGGGDTQYF. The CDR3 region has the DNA TGTGCCAGCAGTTATCTTGGGGGTGGTGATACGCAGTATTTT.

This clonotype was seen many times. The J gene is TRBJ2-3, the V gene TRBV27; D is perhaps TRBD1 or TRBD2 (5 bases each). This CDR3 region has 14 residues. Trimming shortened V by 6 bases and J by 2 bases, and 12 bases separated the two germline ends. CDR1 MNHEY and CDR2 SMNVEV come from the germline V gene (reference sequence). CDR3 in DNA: TGTGCCAGCAGCTACATCGGGACCACAGATACGCAGTATTTT. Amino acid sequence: CASSYIGTTDTQYF.

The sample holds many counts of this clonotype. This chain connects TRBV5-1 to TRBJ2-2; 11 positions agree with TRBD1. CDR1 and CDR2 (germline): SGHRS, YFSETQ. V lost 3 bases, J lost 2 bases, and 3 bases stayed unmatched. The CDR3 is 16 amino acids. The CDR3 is CASSYGQGANTGELFF. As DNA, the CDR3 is TGCGCCAGCAGCTACGGACAGGGGGCTAACACCGGGGAGCTGTTTTTT.

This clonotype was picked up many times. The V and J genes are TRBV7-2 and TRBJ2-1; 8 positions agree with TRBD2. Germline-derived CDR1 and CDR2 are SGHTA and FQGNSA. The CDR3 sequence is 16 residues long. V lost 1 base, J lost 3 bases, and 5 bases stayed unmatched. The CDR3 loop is CASSLVPGTSYNEQFF. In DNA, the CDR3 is TGTGCCAGCAGCTTAGTCCCTGGGACTAGCTACAATGAGCAGTTCTTC.

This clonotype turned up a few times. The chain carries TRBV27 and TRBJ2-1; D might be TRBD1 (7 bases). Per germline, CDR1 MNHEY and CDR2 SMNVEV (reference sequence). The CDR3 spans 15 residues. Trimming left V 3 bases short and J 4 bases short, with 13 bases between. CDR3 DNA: TGTGCCAGCAGTTTTGCAGGGGGGATTTACAATGAGCAGTTCTTC. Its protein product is CASSFAGGIYNEQFF.

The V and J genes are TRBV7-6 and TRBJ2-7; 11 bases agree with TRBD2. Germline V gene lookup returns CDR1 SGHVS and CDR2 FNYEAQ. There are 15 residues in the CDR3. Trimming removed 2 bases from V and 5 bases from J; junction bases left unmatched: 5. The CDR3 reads CASSLTSGSVDEQYF. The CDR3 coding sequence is TGTGCCAGCAGCTTAACTAGCGGGAGTGTTGACGAGCAGTACTTC.

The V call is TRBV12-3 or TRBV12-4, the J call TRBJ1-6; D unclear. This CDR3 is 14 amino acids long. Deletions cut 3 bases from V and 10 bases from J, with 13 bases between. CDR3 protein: CASSFRTSGSPLHF. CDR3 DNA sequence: TGTGCCAGCAGTTTTAGGACCTCAGGATCACCCCTCCACTTT.

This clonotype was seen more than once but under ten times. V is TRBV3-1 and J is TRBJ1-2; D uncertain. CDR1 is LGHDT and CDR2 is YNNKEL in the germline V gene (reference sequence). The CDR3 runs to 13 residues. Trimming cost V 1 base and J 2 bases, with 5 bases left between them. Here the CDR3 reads CASSQGTNYGYTF. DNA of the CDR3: TGTGCCAGCAGCCAAGGGACCAACTATGGCTACACCTTC.

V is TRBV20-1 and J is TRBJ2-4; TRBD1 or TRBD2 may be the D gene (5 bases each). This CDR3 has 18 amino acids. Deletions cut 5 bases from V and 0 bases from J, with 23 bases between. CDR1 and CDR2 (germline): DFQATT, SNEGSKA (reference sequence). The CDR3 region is CSAWGSARGIVAKNIQYF. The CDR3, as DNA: TGCAGTGCTTGGGGCTCCGCTCGGGGTATAGTAGCCAAAAACATTCAGTACTTC.

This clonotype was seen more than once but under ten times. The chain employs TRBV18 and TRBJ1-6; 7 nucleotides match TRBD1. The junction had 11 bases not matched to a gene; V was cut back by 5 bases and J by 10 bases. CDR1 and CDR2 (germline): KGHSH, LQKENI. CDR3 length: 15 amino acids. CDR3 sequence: CASSLNRGRVSPLHF. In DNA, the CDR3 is TGTGCCAGCTCATTGAACAGGGGTAGGGTCTCACCCCTCCACTTT.